The source of this TCR beta chain is a study of blood T cell repertoires in COVID-19. Sequenced by immunoSEQ multiplex PCR; TCRdb stores in-frame clones only, minus some. The sample shows a few hundred thousand clones, roughly nine tenths of them seen only once. The CDR3 covers 14 residues. V dropped 5 bases and J dropped 0; count of bases not matched to a gene: 3. The germline V gene encodes CDR1 MNHEY and CDR2 SVGAGI. Residents of about two dozen US areas, aged about 18 to 100 years, made up the participants. Self-reported history from a screening survey and questionnaire set each donor's cohort. This clone was detected once.

The receptor's source is a woman in her forties who had been exposed to COVID-19. V and J are TRBV6-5 and TRBJ1-1; 7 bases are shared with TRBD1. The sample taken for sequencing was PBMCs or T cells enriched from blood (not recorded which). The CDR3 spells CASSPGTVNTEAFF. The CDR3 nucleotides are TGTGCCAGCAGTCCAGGGACAGTGAACACTGAAGCTTTCTTT.